One and the same sample provided the 25 T cell receptor beta chains below, sequenced in a study of blood T cell repertoires in COVID-19. The repertoire was sequenced with immunoSEQ multiplex PCR; TCRdb's copy has only in-frame clones and lacks some. The top ten clones hold about 10% of a sample with about 210,000 clones, 80% to 85% of them seen once. Sequencing was carried out using peripheral blood. These receptors all come from a woman at least 80 years old with COVID-19, enrolled during active disease.

There are a few counts of this clone. The V gene is TRBV6-2 or TRBV6-3, the J gene TRBJ1-5; D not resolved. The CDR3 is made up of 17 amino acids. V was pared by 4 bases and J by 0 bases, with 16 bases between. CDR1 MNHEY and CDR2 SVGEGT come from the germline V gene. The CDR3 nucleotides read TGTGCCAGCAGTTCCAATAGAATTCTTAATAGCAATCAGCCCCAGCATTTT. It specifies CASSSNRILNSNQPQHF.

The gene calls are TRBV30 and TRBJ2-2; 11 bases fit TRBD2. Germline CDR1 is GTSNPN and CDR2 is SVGIG (reference sequence). This CDR3 contains 18 residues. Losses at the gene ends were 4 bases for V and 7 bases for J; bases not matched to a gene: 17. This chain's CDR3 is CAWTRGDVAGGPYGELFF. The CDR3 DNA follows: TGTGCCTGGACCCGAGGGGACGTAGCGGGGGGGCCCTACGGGGAGCTGTTTTTT.

The chain is built from TRBV6-4 and TRBJ1-1, with no clear D. The CDR3 has 14 amino acids. V was clipped by 3 bases and J by 4 bases, with 12 bases between them. The germline V gene encodes CDR1 MRHNA and CDR2 SNTAGT. In nucleotides, the CDR3 is TGTGCCAGCAGTGAAGAGGGCAGCTCCACTGAAGCTTTCTTT. Translating gives CASSEEGSSTEAFF.

The chain employs TRBV27 and TRBJ1-4; the match to TRBD1 covers 10 bases. V lost 3 bases to trimming and J lost 10 bases; unmatched junction nucleotides: 11. Looked up from germline, CDR1 is MNHEY and CDR2 is SMNVEV (reference sequence). The CDR3 is 16 amino acids. DNA for the CDR3: TGTGCCAGCAGTTTGAGCGGGACAGGGGAAACAGGAAAACTGTTTTTT. This encodes CASSLSGTGETGKLFF.

V and J are TRBV11-2 and TRBJ1-2; D call uncertain. V lost 4 bases and J lost 8, with 11 bases in between. The germline CDR1 and CDR2 sequences are SGHAT and FQNNGV. CDR3 length: 12 residues. The CDR3: CASSSYYGGYTF. Written as DNA, the CDR3 is TGTGCCAGCAGCTCATATTACGGGGGCTACACCTTC.

The rearrangement links TRBV5-1 to TRBJ2-3; the match to TRBD2 covers 12 bases. CDR1 SGHRS and CDR2 YFSETQ come from the germline V gene. With 9 bases clipped from V and 5 bases from J, the junction kept 7 bases outside the gene matches. This CDR3 spans 14 amino acids. The CDR3 DNA sequence: TGCGCCACCAAACTAGCGGGGGGTAGAGATACGCAGTATTTT. Translating gives CATKLAGGRDTQYF. Looking up the rest from reference TRBV5-1 and TRBJ2-3 gives the full variable domain: KAGVTQTPRYLIKTRGQQVTLSCSPISGHRSVSWYQQTPGQGLQFLFEYFSETQRNKGNFPGRFSGRQFSNSRSEMNVSTLELGDSALYLCATKLAGGRDTQYFGPGTRLTVL.

This clone was seen a single time. The chain combines TRBV28 with TRBJ1-4, with D perhaps matching TRBD1 (6 bases). CDR3 size: 15 residues. CDR1 is MDHEN, CDR2 SYDVKM, per germline. V was trimmed by 5 bases and J by 7 bases, leaving 17 bases between them. The DNA for the CDR3 is TGTGCCAGCAGTGACGTCGGGGGGGGCGGTGAAAAACTGTTTTTT. This sequence encodes CASSDVGGGGEKLFF. Looking up the rest from reference TRBV28 and TRBJ1-4 gives the full variable domain: DVKVTQSSRYLVKRTGEKVFLECVQDMDHENMFWYRQDPGLGLRLIYFSYDVKMKEKGDIPEGYSVSREKKERFSLILESASTNQTSMYLCASSDVGGGGEKLFFGSGTQLSVL.

The chain combines TRBV20-1 with TRBJ1-5, with D hard to call. V was clipped by 3 bases and J by 2 bases, with 8 bases between them. This CDR3 is 13 amino acids long. Germline lookup yields CDR1 DFQATT and CDR2 SNEGSKA (reference sequence). CDR3 nucleotide sequence: TGCAGTGCTAGTGTTGGAGGCAATCAGCCCCAGCATTTT. The encoded protein is CSASVGGNQPQHF.

The chain has TRBV2 and TRBJ2-7; no clear D. V lost 7 bases and J lost 4, with 11 bases in between. The CDR3 runs 12 residues. Germline V gene data show CDR1 as SNHLY and CDR2 as FYNNEI. CDR3 protein: CASTRRLYEQYV. Written as DNA, the CDR3 is TGTGCCAGCACAAGGAGACTTTACGAGCAGTACGTC.

The rearrangement links TRBV18 to TRBJ1-3; a weak D match, TRBD1 (5 bases). Per the germline V gene, CDR1 is KGHSH and CDR2 is LQKENI. The CDR3 is made up of 16 amino acids. Trimming left V 2 bases short and J 2 bases short, with 13 bases between. The DNA for the CDR3 is TGTGCCAGCTCACCAGGGAAAGCAGGGACTGGAAACACCATATATTTT. It codes for CASSPGKAGTGNTIYF.

CDR3 bases: TGTGCCAGCAGCTCAGGGGGCGGCTATGGCTACACCTTC. Encoded protein: CASSSGGGYGYTF. V usage is TRBV28 and J usage is TRBJ1-2, with 8 nucleotides matching TRBD1. Trimming at V came to 6 bases and at J to 4 bases, leaving 4 bases not matched to a gene. The CDR3 spans 13 residues. Germline-derived CDR1 and CDR2 are MDHEN and SYDVKM.

This clone has a handful of counts. The V and J genes are TRBV6-5 and TRBJ1-1, with D unresolved. V lost 0 bases to trimming and J lost 5 bases, with 7 bases between them. Germline V CDR1 and CDR2: MNHEY, SVGAGI. This CDR3 comprises 13 residues. The CDR3: CASSYSRGTEAFF. CDR3 in DNA: TGTGCCAGCAGTTACTCGAGAGGAACTGAAGCTTTCTTT.

The genes are TRBV25-1 and TRBJ2-7, with 8 bases fitting TRBD1. Germline CDR1 is MGHDK and CDR2 is SYGVNS. The CDR3 runs 14 residues. Trimming at V came to 0 bases and at J to 7 bases, leaving 5 bases not matched to a gene. CDR3 amino acids: CASSEYSGQGEQYF. The CDR3 DNA reads as TGTGCCAGCAGTGAATATTCAGGACAGGGTGAGCAGTACTTC.

The chain carries TRBV5-1 and TRBJ1-3; D unclear. This CDR3 is built from 16 residues. The germline CDR1 and CDR2 sequences are SGHRS and YFSETQ. V was clipped by 4 bases and J by 3 bases, with 17 bases between them. The CDR3, as DNA: TGCGCCAGCAGCATATCTCCGGGTGCAGATGGAAACACCATATATTTT. It translates to CASSISPGADGNTIYF.

The V call is TRBV7-2, the J call TRBJ2-7, with TRBD2 as a possible D gene (6 bases). Trimming left V 4 bases short and J 3 bases short, with 10 bases between. The CDR3 contains 13 residues. Germline V gives CDR1 SGHTA, CDR2 FQGNSA. Here the CDR3 reads CASSSGVGYEQYV. The CDR3 coding sequence is TGTGCCAGCAGCTCGGGGGTCGGCTACGAGCAGTACGTC.

CDR3 residues: CASSPRTGNQPQHF. The CDR3 DNA is TGTGCCAGCAGCCCTAGGACAGGAAATCAGCCCCAGCATTTT. This chain links TRBV28 with TRBJ1-5; TRBD1 aligns across 7 bases. The CDR3 has 14 amino acids. Germline V gene lookup returns CDR1 MDHEN and CDR2 SYDVKM. Trimming removed 6 bases from V and 4 bases from J; junction bases left unmatched: 6.

The V call is TRBV5-1, the J call TRBJ2-3; TRBD2 agrees at 11 bases. Unmatched junction bases numbered 7, after V lost 3 bases and J lost 4 bases. This CDR3 region has 16 residues. CDR1 and CDR2 (germline): SGHRS, YFSETQ. DNA of the CDR3: TGCGCCAGCAGCTCATTTAGCGGGGGGGCCCCAGATACGCAGTATTTT. Encoded protein: CASSSFSGGAPDTQYF.

This clone was picked up one time. The V gene is TRBV5-4, the J gene TRBJ2-5; 10 bases match TRBD2. This CDR3 is 18 amino acids long. The V and J ends lost 4 bases and 2 bases, in that order; junction bases with no gene match: 14. Germline V gene sequence: CDR1 SGHNT, CDR2 YYREEE (reference sequence). CDR3 bases: TGTGCCAGCAGCCGAGCGGGCGGTAGCGGGGGGAGACAAGAGACCCAGTACTTC. Its protein product is CASSRAGGSGGRQETQYF.

V gene TRBV15 combines with J gene TRBJ1-5; possible D gene TRBD1, 6 bases. The germline gives CDR1 LNHNV, CDR2 YYDKDF (reference sequence). Trimming left V 5 bases short and J 1 base short, with 12 bases between. This CDR3 contains 15 residues. CDR3: CATSPGHQSNQPQHF. In nucleotides, the CDR3 is TGTGCCACCAGCCCGGGACACCAGAGCAATCAGCCCCAGCATTTT.

This clone has just a few counts. V and J are TRBV3-1 (or the pseudogene TRBV3-2) and TRBJ1-1; D not certain. The V end was cut by 0 bases, the J end by 0 bases, with 5 bases between. The CDR3 consists of 14 residues. Germline V gene data show CDR1 as LGHDT and CDR2 as YNNKEL (reference sequence). CDR3: CASSQDQVNTEAFF. In DNA form, the CDR3 reads TGTGCCAGCAGCCAAGATCAGGTGAACACTGAAGCTTTCTTT.

V usage is TRBV28 and J usage is TRBJ1-3; D remains unclear. Trimming shortened V by 7 bases and J by 0 bases, and 13 bases separated the two germline ends. The CDR3 spans 15 residues. Germline CDR1 MDHEN, CDR2 SYDVKM. The CDR3 is CASMLEFLSGNTIYF. The CDR3 coding sequence is TGTGCCAGCATGTTAGAGTTCCTCTCTGGAAACACCATATATTTT.

The chain combines TRBV11-2 with TRBJ1-2; TRBD1 aligns across 7 bases. This CDR3 is 13 amino acids long. The germline gives CDR1 SGHAT, CDR2 FQNNGV. Germline trimming cut 5 bases from V and 6 bases from J; bases unmatched to any gene: 6. The CDR3 loop is CASSVGGGNGYTF. CDR3 in DNA: TGTGCCAGCAGCGTTGGAGGGGGCAATGGCTACACCTTC. Combining the CDR3 with reference TRBV11-2 and TRBJ1-2 gives the whole variable domain EAGVAQSPRYKIIEKRQSVAFWCNPISGHATLYWYQQILGQGPKLLIQFQNNGVVDDSQLPKDRFSAERLKGVDSTLKIQPAKLEDSAVYLCASSVGGGNGYTFGSGTRLTVV.

The rearrangement joins TRBV29-1 to TRBJ2-1; tentative D call: TRBD1 (5 bases). The CDR3 contains 14 residues. Germline CDR1 and CDR2: SQVTM and ANQGSEA. Trimming took 6 bases from V and 6 from J, leaving 18 bases between them. In nucleotides, the CDR3 is TGCAGCGTGGGGCCGAATAAGGCCGGCAATGAGCAGTTCTTC. Translation: CSVGPNKAGNEQFF.

Worth noting for this clone: This CDR3 is also generated by other DNA sequences in the sample. V gene TRBV7-2 combines with J gene TRBJ2-5, with D tentatively TRBD2 (6 bases). The V end lost 4 bases, the J end lost 2 bases, and 11 bases lay between the germline ends. The V gene's germline CDR1 is SGHTA and CDR2 FQGNSA. The CDR3 extends over 14 amino acids. CDR3: CASSSLAVQETQYF. Here the CDR3 DNA reads TGTGCCAGCAGCTCCTTAGCGGTTCAAGAGACCCAGTACTTC.

The rearrangement joins TRBV28 to TRBJ2-7, with TRBD1 matching 10 bases. CDR1 and CDR2 (germline): MDHEN, SYDVKM. V trimming: 5 bases; J trimming: 7 bases; junction bases outside the gene matches: 11. This CDR3 region has 15 residues. For the CDR3, the DNA is TGTGCCAGCAGTGCTCCGGGACAGGGGTTAGGGGAGCAGTACGTC. Translated, it gives CASSAPGQGLGEQYV.